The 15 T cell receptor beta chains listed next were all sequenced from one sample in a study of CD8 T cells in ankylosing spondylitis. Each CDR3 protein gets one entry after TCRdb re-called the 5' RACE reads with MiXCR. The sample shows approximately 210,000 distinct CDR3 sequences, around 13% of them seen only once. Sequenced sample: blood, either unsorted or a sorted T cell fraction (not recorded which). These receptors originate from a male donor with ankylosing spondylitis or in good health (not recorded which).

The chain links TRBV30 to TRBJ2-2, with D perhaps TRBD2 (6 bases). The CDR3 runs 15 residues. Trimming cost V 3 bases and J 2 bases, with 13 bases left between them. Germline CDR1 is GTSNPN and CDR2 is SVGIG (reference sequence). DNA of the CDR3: TGTGCCTGGAGGAGGAGGGCGGTTAACACCGGGGAGCTGTTTTTT. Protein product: CAWRRRAVNTGELFF.

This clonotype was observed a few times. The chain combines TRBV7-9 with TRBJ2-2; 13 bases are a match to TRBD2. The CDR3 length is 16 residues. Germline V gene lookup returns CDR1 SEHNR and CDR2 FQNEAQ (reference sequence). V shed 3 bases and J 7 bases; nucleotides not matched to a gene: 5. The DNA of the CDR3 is TGTGCCAGCAGCTTGGCAGGACTAGCGGGAGACGGGGAGCTGTTTTTT. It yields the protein CASSLAGLAGDGELFF.

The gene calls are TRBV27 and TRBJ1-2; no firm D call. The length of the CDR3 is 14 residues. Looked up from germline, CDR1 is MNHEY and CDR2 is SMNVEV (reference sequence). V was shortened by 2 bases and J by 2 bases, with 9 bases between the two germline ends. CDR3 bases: TGTGCCAGCAGTTTAGCCGGCCACAACTATGGCTACACCTTC. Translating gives CASSLAGHNYGYTF.

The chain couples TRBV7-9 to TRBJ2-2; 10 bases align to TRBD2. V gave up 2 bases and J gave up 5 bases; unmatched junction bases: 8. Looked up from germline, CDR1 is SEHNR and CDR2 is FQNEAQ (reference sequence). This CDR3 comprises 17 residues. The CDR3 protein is CASSLKPSGSWTGELFF. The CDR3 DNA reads TGTGCCAGCAGCTTAAAACCTAGCGGGAGTTGGACCGGGGAGCTGTTTTTT. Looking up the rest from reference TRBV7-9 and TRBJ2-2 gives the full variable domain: DTGVSQNPRHKITKRGQNVTFRCDPISEHNRLYWYRQTLGQGPEFLTYFQNEAQLEKSRLLSDRFSAERPKGSFSTLEIQRTEQGDSAMYLCASSLKPSGSWTGELFFGEGSRLTVL.

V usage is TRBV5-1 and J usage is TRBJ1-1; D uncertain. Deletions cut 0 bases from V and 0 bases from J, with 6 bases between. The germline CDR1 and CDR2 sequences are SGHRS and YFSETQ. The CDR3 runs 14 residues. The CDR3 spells CASSLGNMNTEAFF. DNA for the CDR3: TGCGCCAGCAGCTTGGGGAACATGAACACTGAAGCTTTCTTT. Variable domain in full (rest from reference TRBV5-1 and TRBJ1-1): KAGVTQTPRYLIKTRGQQVTLSCSPISGHRSVSWYQQTPGQGLQFLFEYFSETQRNKGNFPGRFSGRQFSNSRSEMNVSTLELGDSALYLCASSLGNMNTEAFFGQGTRLTVV.

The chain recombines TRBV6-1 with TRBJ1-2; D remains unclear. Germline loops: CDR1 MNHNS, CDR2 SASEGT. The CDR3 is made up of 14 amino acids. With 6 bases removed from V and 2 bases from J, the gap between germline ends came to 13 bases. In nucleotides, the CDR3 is TGTGCCAGCAGCCCGGGAGGGATCAACTATGGCTACACCTTC. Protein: CASSPGGINYGYTF.

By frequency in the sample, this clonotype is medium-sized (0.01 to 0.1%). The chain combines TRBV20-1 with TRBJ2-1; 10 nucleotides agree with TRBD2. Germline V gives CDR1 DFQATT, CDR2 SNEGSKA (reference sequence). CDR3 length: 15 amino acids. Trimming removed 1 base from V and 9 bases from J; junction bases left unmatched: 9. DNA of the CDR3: TGCAGTGCTAGAGCTAGCGGGAGACAAGTCGGTGAGCAGTTCTTC. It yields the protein CSARASGRQVGEQFF.

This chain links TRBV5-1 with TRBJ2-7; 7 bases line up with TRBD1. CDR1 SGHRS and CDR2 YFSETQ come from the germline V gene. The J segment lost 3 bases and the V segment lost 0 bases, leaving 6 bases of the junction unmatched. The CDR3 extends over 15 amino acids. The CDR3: CASSLGTGSVYEQYF. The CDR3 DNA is TGCGCCAGCAGCTTGGGGACAGGCTCGGTCTACGAGCAGTACTTC.

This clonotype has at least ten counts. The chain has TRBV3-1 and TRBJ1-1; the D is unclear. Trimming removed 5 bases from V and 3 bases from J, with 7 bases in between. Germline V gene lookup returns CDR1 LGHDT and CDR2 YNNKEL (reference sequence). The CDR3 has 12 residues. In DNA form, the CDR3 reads TGTGCCAGCAGCTCCGGGGACACTGAAGCTTTCTTT. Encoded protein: CASSSGDTEAFF.

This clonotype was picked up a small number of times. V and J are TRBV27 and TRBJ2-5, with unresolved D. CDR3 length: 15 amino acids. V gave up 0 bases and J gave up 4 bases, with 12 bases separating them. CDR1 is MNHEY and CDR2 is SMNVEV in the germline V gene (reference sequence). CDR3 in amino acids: CASSLSPPYIETQYF. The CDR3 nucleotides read TGTGCCAGCAGTTTATCTCCCCCATACATAGAGACCCAGTACTTC.

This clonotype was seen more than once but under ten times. The CDR3 coding sequence is TGTGCCAGCAGTTTTGGACTAGCGGCTGAGCAGTTCTTC. Its translation: CASSFGLAAEQFF. The chain has TRBV28 and TRBJ2-1; 10 bases align to TRBD2. J was trimmed by 9 bases and V by 3 bases; bases with no gene match: 2. The CDR3 is 13 amino acids. Per the germline V gene, CDR1 is MDHEN and CDR2 is SYDVKM.

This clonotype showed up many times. The CDR3 sequence is CASSGTGSAEAFF. The CDR3 DNA follows: TGTGCCAGCAGTGGGACAGGGAGTGCTGAAGCTTTCTTT. This chain uses TRBV14 with TRBJ1-1; TRBD1 agrees at 9 bases. After removal of 6 bases from V and 6 bases from J, the junction contained 5 bases not matched to a gene. The CDR3 consists of 13 residues. CDR1 SGHDN and CDR2 FVKESK come from the germline V gene.

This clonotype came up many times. The CDR3 sequence is CASSLRDTSYEQYF. For the CDR3, the DNA is TGCGCCAGCAGCCTAAGGGACACTTCCTACGAGCAGTACTTC. The rearrangement links TRBV5-1 to TRBJ2-7; D perhaps matches TRBD1 (6 bases). CDR1 is SGHRS and CDR2 is YFSETQ in the germline V gene. CDR3 length: 14 residues. V lost 4 bases and J 1 base, leaving 12 bases between the germline ends.

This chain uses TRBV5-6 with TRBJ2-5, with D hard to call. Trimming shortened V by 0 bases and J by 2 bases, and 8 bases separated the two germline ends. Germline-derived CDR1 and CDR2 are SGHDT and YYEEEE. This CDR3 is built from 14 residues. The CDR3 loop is CASSLDSDQETQYF. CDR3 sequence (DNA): TGTGCCAGCAGCTTGGACAGTGATCAAGAGACCCAGTACTTC.

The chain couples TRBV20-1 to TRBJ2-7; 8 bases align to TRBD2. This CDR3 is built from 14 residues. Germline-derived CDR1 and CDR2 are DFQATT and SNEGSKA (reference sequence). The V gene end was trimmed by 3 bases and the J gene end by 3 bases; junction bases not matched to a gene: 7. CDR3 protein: CSARSGTRDYEQYF. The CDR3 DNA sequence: TGCAGTGCTAGGTCCGGGACTAGGGACTACGAGCAGTACTTC.